The next 31 T cell receptor beta chains were all read from a single sample in a study of blood T cell repertoires in COVID-19. Clones were read by immunoSEQ multiplex PCR, and TCRdb kept only the in-frame ones, dropping some. This sample has roughly 52,000 clones, with 80% to 90% found just once. Source material: peripheral blood. Receptors originate from a human donor in a cohort sampled during active COVID-19.

The chain is built from TRBV2 and TRBJ2-2; D unresolved. This CDR3 has 15 amino acids. The germline gives CDR1 SNHLY, CDR2 FYNNEI. V gave up 2 bases and J gave up 0 bases, with 7 bases separating them. The CDR3 region is CASSEIEANTGELFF. The CDR3 nucleotides read TGTGCCAGCAGTGAAATAGAGGCGAACACCGGGGAGCTGTTTTTT.

The chain employs TRBV27 and TRBJ2-3, with 7 nucleotides matching TRBD1. This CDR3 contains 15 residues. Germline V CDR1 and CDR2: MNHEY, SMNVEV (reference sequence). V dropped 3 bases and J dropped 4; count of bases not matched to a gene: 7. The CDR3 region is CASSFSGGWADTQYF. CDR3 DNA sequence: TGTGCCAGCAGTTTCTCAGGGGGTTGGGCAGATACGCAGTATTTT.

The rearrangement joins TRBV7-2 to TRBJ2-7; 10 bases line up with TRBD1. Germline V gene sequence: CDR1 SGHTA, CDR2 FQGNSA. The V and J ends lost 5 bases and 5 bases, in that order; junction bases with no gene match: 9. The CDR3 is 15 amino acids. CDR3 region: CASSPLTGGKNEQYF. CDR3 DNA: TGTGCCAGCAGCCCCTTGACAGGGGGCAAAAACGAGCAGTACTTC. The entire variable domain, with the rest obtained from reference TRBV7-2 and TRBJ2-7, is as follows: GAGVSQSPSNKVTEKGKDVELRCDPISGHTALYWYRQSLGQGLEFLIYFQGNSAPDKSGLPSDRFSAERTGGSVSTLTIQRTQQEDSAVYLCASSPLTGGKNEQYFGPGTRLTVT.

V and J are TRBV10-3 and TRBJ2-7, with 7 positions matching TRBD1. The CDR3 consists of 13 residues. CDR1 and CDR2 (germline): ENHRY, SYGVKD. Trimming took 6 bases from V and 3 from J; bases not matched to a gene: 5. The CDR3 region has the DNA TGTGCCATCAGCGGCGGACAGGACTACGAGCAGTACTTC. It encodes CAISGGQDYEQYF.

V usage is TRBV19 and J usage is TRBJ2-2, with 7 bases matching TRBD1. Germline assignment: CDR1 LNHDA and CDR2 SQIVND (reference sequence). This CDR3 has 14 amino acids. V lost 10 bases to trimming and J lost 4 bases; unmatched junction nucleotides: 9. The chain's CDR3 is CATSSTGFTGELFF. Here the CDR3 DNA reads TGTGCCACCTCCTCGACAGGGTTCACCGGGGAGCTGTTTTTT.

This chain connects TRBV19 to TRBJ1-3; D might be TRBD1 (6 bases). CDR1 and CDR2 from the germline V gene are LNHDA and SQIVND (reference sequence). This CDR3 is built from 16 residues. Trimming left V 4 bases short and J 2 bases short, with 15 bases between. The CDR3 region is CASSTRQVSAGNTIYF. CDR3 sequence (DNA): TGTGCCAGTAGTACTCGACAGGTCAGCGCTGGAAACACCATATATTTT.

CDR3 sequence reads: CASSPMTSGGASSYNEQFF. DNA of the CDR3: TGTGCCAGCAGTCCTATGACTAGCGGGGGGGCCAGCTCCTACAATGAGCAGTTCTTC. The chain carries TRBV6-6 and TRBJ2-1, with 14 bases matching TRBD2. This CDR3 region has 19 residues. Germline CDR1 and CDR2: MNHNY and SVGAGI (reference sequence). V lost 5 bases, J lost 0 bases, and 9 bases stayed unmatched.

The chain uses TRBV18 and TRBJ1-5; D remains unclear. Trimming cost V 6 bases and J 5 bases, with 17 bases left between them. Per germline, CDR1 KGHSH and CDR2 LQKENI. The CDR3 sequence is 15 residues long. CDR3 in amino acids: CASSDLDAGDQPQHF. The CDR3 nucleotides are TGTGCCAGCTCCGATTTAGACGCGGGTGATCAGCCCCAGCATTTT.

The V and J genes are TRBV6-2 or TRBV6-3 and TRBJ1-1; D may be TRBD1 (5 bases). V shed 6 bases and J shed 0 bases, with 14 bases lying between them. The CDR3 has 15 amino acids. Germline V gene data show CDR1 as MNHEY and CDR2 as SVGEGT. The CDR3 reads CASRPTGFMNTEAFF. CDR3 sequence (DNA): TGTGCCAGCAGACCTACAGGTTTCATGAACACTGAAGCTTTCTTT.

This chain's CDR3 is CASSPGLAGDQETQYF. The CDR3 DNA reads as TGTGCCAGCAGCCCTGGACTAGCGGGGGACCAAGAGACCCAGTACTTC. V usage is TRBV7-2 and J usage is TRBJ2-5, with TRBD2 matching 13 bases. This CDR3 is built from 16 residues. From germline, CDR1 is SGHTA and CDR2 FQGNSA. V trimming: 5 bases; J trimming: 0 bases; junction bases outside the gene matches: 3.

The chain recombines TRBV15 with TRBJ1-2, with D possibly being TRBD1 (6 bases). Germline loops: CDR1 LNHNV, CDR2 YYDKDF (reference sequence). CDR3 size: 14 residues. V dropped 0 bases and J dropped 8 bases, with 13 bases sitting between them. The CDR3 DNA follows: TGTGCCACCAGCAGAGAGGGTTGGGGGCACGGCTACACCTTC. This encodes CATSREGWGHGYTF.

This clone showed up just once. The chain is built from TRBV4-1 and TRBJ2-5; 9 positions match TRBD2. The length of the CDR3 is 17 residues. V shed 4 bases, J shed 2 bases, and the junction held 11 bases outside the gene matches. The germline gives CDR1 MGHRA, CDR2 YSYEKL. The CDR3 DNA sequence: TGCGCCAGCAGCCGCATCCCCGCGGGGGGGAGTCAAGAGACCCAGTACTTC. Amino acids: CASSRIPAGGSQETQYF.

The chain links TRBV10-3 to TRBJ2-5; D call uncertain. Trimming left V 3 bases short and J 4 bases short, with 3 bases between. This CDR3 region has 11 residues. Germline V gene lookup returns CDR1 ENHRY and CDR2 SYGVKD. The CDR3: CAISDLETQYF. The CDR3, as DNA: TGTGCCATCAGTGATCTAGAGACCCAGTACTTC.

The CDR3 bases are TGTGCCAGCAGCCCCTCGACGGGGGGGACGGAAGCTTTCTTT. Its protein is CASSPSTGGTEAFF. The chain links TRBV7-2 to TRBJ1-1; tentatively, D is TRBD1 (5 bases). Per germline, CDR1 SGHTA and CDR2 FQGNSA. The CDR3 contains 14 residues. Deletions cut 5 bases from V and 8 bases from J, with 18 bases between.

The chain recombines TRBV6-2 or TRBV6-3 with TRBJ2-7, with TRBD1 identical over 7 bases. Germline-derived CDR1 and CDR2 are MNHEY and SVGEGT. The CDR3 loop spans 14 amino acids. Trimming at V came to 8 bases and at J to 2 bases, leaving 9 bases not matched to a gene. This CDR3 is CASRQRQGPYEQYF. The CDR3, as DNA: TGTGCCAGCCGCCAAAGACAGGGCCCCTACGAGCAGTACTTC.

CDR3 sequence: CASSPPGTAVEKLFF. CDR3 nucleotides: TGTGCCAGCTCACCGCCCGGGACAGCGGTCGAAAAACTGTTTTTT. The chain couples TRBV18 to TRBJ1-4; 7 bases are shared with TRBD1. The germline gives CDR1 KGHSH, CDR2 LQKENI. The length of the CDR3 is 15 residues. V gave up 3 bases and J gave up 8 bases; unmatched junction bases: 9.

The CDR3 here is CAISERTGESGGYTF. CDR3 sequence (DNA): TGTGCCATCAGTGAACGTACAGGGGAGTCGGGTGGCTACACCTTC. The chain couples TRBV10-3 to TRBJ1-2; 7 bases line up with TRBD1. This CDR3 is 15 amino acids long. Unmatched junction bases numbered 11, after V lost 3 bases and J lost 7 bases. Looked up from germline, CDR1 is ENHRY and CDR2 is SYGVKD.

This chain links TRBV6-5 with TRBJ1-2; D gene unclear. V was trimmed by 2 bases and J by 8 bases, leaving 18 bases between them. Germline V gene sequence: CDR1 MNHEY, CDR2 SVGAGI. CDR3 length: 15 amino acids. The CDR3 protein is CASSYGVGVVEGYTF. In DNA, the CDR3 is TGTGCCAGCAGTTACGGTGTCGGGGTAGTAGAGGGCTACACCTTC.

V usage is TRBV30 and J usage is TRBJ2-3, with D uncertain. The V gene's germline CDR1 is GTSNPN and CDR2 SVGIG (reference sequence). This CDR3 has 13 amino acids. The ends were cut back, 5 bases at V and 3 bases at J, with 12 bases in the middle. The CDR3 region is CAWGTLGTDTQYF. The CDR3, as DNA: TGTGCCTGGGGCACCCTCGGTACAGATACGCAGTATTTT.

The V and J genes are TRBV19 and TRBJ1-3, with D uncertain. The CDR3 length is 14 residues. From germline, CDR1 is LNHDA and CDR2 SQIVND (reference sequence). With 6 bases removed from V and 3 bases from J, the gap between germline ends came to 12 bases. CDR3 protein: CASRPDYGGNTIYF. CDR3 sequence (DNA): TGTGCCAGTAGGCCAGACTATGGTGGAAACACCATATATTTT.

V gene TRBV19 combines with J gene TRBJ1-1; 10 positions match TRBD1. Trimming at V came to 4 bases and at J to 4 bases, leaving 6 bases not matched to a gene. Germline-derived CDR1 and CDR2 are LNHDA and SQIVND (reference sequence). There are 15 residues in the CDR3. CDR3 residues: CASSTWTGGATEAFF. The CDR3 bases are TGTGCCAGTAGTACCTGGACAGGGGGGGCCACTGAAGCTTTCTTT.

The chain couples TRBV9 to TRBJ2-5; no firm D call. The CDR3 spans 14 residues. The germline gives CDR1 SGDLS, CDR2 YYNGEE. V lost 0 bases and J 7 bases, leaving 13 bases between the germline ends. CDR3 in DNA: TGTGCCAGCAGCGTAGTGGCCCGCGGCGGGACCCAGTACTTC. Its translation: CASSVVARGGTQYF.

This chain uses TRBV18 with TRBJ1-1; possible D gene TRBD1, 5 bases. The CDR3 is 13 amino acids. The germline gives CDR1 KGHSH, CDR2 LQKENI. With 6 bases removed from V and 1 base from J, the gap between germline ends came to 9 bases. The CDR3 DNA reads as TGTGCCAGCTCCCTTGACAGGAACACTGAAGCTTTCTTT. This encodes CASSLDRNTEAFF.

This rearrangement joins TRBV7-8 to TRBJ2-7; maybe TRBD1 (5 bases). Trimming left V 1 base short and J 2 bases short, with 12 bases between. The CDR3 contains 15 residues. CDR1 and CDR2 from the germline V gene are SGHVS and FQNEAQ. CDR3 loop: CASSLGGGGPYEQYF. The CDR3 DNA reads as TGTGCCAGCAGCTTAGGGGGCGGTGGCCCCTACGAGCAGTACTTC.

The chain combines TRBV5-8 with TRBJ2-5, with D possibly being TRBD1 (7 bases). The CDR3 has 15 residues. Germline values: CDR1 SGHTS, CDR2 YDEGEE. V was cut by 3 bases and J by 4 bases, with 16 bases left in between. The CDR3 bases are TGTGCCAGCAGCTGGATCAGGGGGGCGGGAGAGACCCAGTACTTC. Residues: CASSWIRGAGETQYF.

The chain employs TRBV3-1 (or the pseudogene TRBV3-2) and TRBJ1-2; TRBD1 is a possible D gene (6 bases). Trimming stripped 0 bases from V and 8 bases from J, with 13 bases between. The V gene's germline CDR1 is LGHDT and CDR2 YNNKEL (reference sequence). The CDR3 has 14 amino acids. The CDR3 region has the DNA TGTGCCAGCAGCCAAGATCCAAACAGGGACGGCTACACCTTC. Protein: CASSQDPNRDGYTF.

This chain joins TRBV7-2 and TRBJ2-3; D remains ambiguous. CDR3 size: 14 residues. Germline values: CDR1 SGHTA, CDR2 FQGNSA. Trimming took 5 bases from V and 7 from J, leaving 16 bases between them. The CDR3 region has the DNA TGTGCCAGCAGCCTGCAACGACTGAAAAATACGCAGTATTTT. It is translated as CASSLQRLKNTQYF.

This sequence joins TRBV19 and TRBJ2-1; 7 bases map to TRBD1. V gave up 0 bases and J gave up 9 bases; unmatched junction bases: 8. Germline V gene lookup returns CDR1 LNHDA and CDR2 SQIVND (reference sequence). CDR3 length: 15 residues. CDR3 region: CASSIDPNRGVEQFF. DNA of the CDR3: TGTGCCAGTAGTATAGACCCTAACAGGGGCGTTGAGCAGTTCTTC.

The V call is TRBV29-1, the J call TRBJ2-1; D remains unclear. Looked up from germline, CDR1 is SQVTM and CDR2 is ANQGSEA. The CDR3 has 14 amino acids. The V end lost 0 bases, the J end lost 4 bases, and 10 bases lay between the germline ends. In DNA form, the CDR3 reads TGCAGCGTTGAAGATACTCGAAAATACAATGAGCAGTTCTTC. It yields the protein CSVEDTRKYNEQFF.

CDR3 in DNA: TGTGCCAGCAAGGGGACAGGGGCCCGAGGCTACACCTTC. Protein product: CASKGTGARGYTF. The chain recombines TRBV27 with TRBJ1-2, with 10 bases matching TRBD1. Trimming removed 7 bases from V and 8 bases from J; junction bases left unmatched: 7. The CDR3 contains 13 residues. Germline V lookup: CDR1 MNHEY, CDR2 SMNVEV (reference sequence).

This sequence joins TRBV19 and TRBJ2-7; 10 nucleotides agree with TRBD1. The CDR3 runs to 15 residues. V trimming: 4 bases; J trimming: 5 bases; junction bases outside the gene matches: 8. Germline V gene lookup returns CDR1 LNHDA and CDR2 SQIVND (reference sequence). The CDR3 DNA reads as TGTGCCAGTAGTACCCAGACAGGGGGCGGACACGAGCAGTACTTC. It translates to CASSTQTGGGHEQYF.